This entry concerns a single T cell receptor (beta chain). Its antigen is still unknown. The data were taken from a study of cytomegalovirus exposure and HLA in healthy donors. Germline V gene lookup returns CDR1 MDHEN and CDR2 SYDVKM. The CDR3 runs 12 residues. The V gene lost 5 bases and the J gene lost 4 bases, with 6 bases spanning the gap. This table comes from immunoSEQ multiplex PCR, and its TCRdb copy is limited to in-frame clones, with some not included. The table lists 110,000 to 150,000 clones, approximately 84% of them singletons. The study, taken as a whole, reports: Subsequent analysis found a tendency for first-cohort TCR clusters to co-occur within the 95 to 150 validation repertoires. The authors enumerated over 150 TCR beta chains as linked to cytomegalovirus. The classifier reportedly diagnosed cytomegalovirus status with high sensitivity and specificity.

The receptor comes from a woman in her thirties in good health and CMV-seronegative. V and J are TRBV28 and TRBJ1-5; unclear D gene. Sequencing was performed on PBMCs. DNA for the CDR3: TGTGCCAGCAGTACTAATAATCAGCCCCAGCATTTT. Its translation: CASSTNNQPQHF.